Listed here is a single T cell receptor beta chain. Alongside a J-beta primer mix, a sample-barcoded 5' primer served in a second PCR lasting about 7 to 12 cycles. TCRdb ran MiXCR on the 5' RACE reads and lists one entry per CDR3 protein. The sample carries roughly 2 million distinct CDR3 sequences, just under 50% recorded once. The sample belongs to a study of blood T cells in healthy people across ages. Germline V gene data show CDR1 as SGHRS and CDR2 as YFSETQ. The CDR3 runs 15 residues. Trimming cost V 4 bases and J 8 bases, with 16 bases left between them. The sample consisted of blood. J is TRBJ1-6 and V is TRBV5-1, with unresolved D. The sequence derives from a middle-aged woman in good health. Here the CDR3 DNA reads TGCGCCAGCAGCCCCCTTGTAGGGAAGGATTCACCCCTCCACTTT. It codes for CASSPLVGKDSPLHF.